Listed below are T cell receptor beta chains from one sample, sequenced in a study of blood T cell repertoires in COVID-19. Generated by immunoSEQ multiplex PCR, the TCRdb table keeps only in-frame clones and is missing some. The data contain hundreds of thousands of clones, around 84% of them singletons. What was sequenced was PBMCs or T cells enriched from blood (not recorded which). These receptors originate from a man aged 30-40 years with acute COVID-19. CDR3s include the opening cysteine and the closing phenylalanine or tryptophan. The order of the fields is J gene, clone size, V gene, D gene, CDR3 DNA, CDR3 protein. The D gene is left open where the match is weak. For some rows the clone size is stated as once, few or many, or as a class when expanded; others skip it.

TRBJ1-5 | - | TRBV6-5 | - | TGTGCTACGGGAGCAGAACAGCCCCAGCATTTT | CATGAEQPQHF
TRBJ1-4 | - | TRBV28 | TRBD1 | TGTGCCAGCAGAAAAAGGACAGGGGGGGAAAAACTGTTTTTT | CASRKRTGGEKLFF
TRBJ1-2 | - | TRBV5-8 | - | TGTGCCAGCAGCCGGGGACTCGGCTATGGCTACACCTTC | CASSRGLGYGYTF
TRBJ1-2 | - | TRBV29-1 | - | TGCAGCGTTGGAGGCCATGGGGGCTACACCTTC | CSVGGHGGYTF
TRBJ1-5 | - | TRBV5-5 | TRBD1 | TGTGCCAGCAGCATAGAAATGACAGGGTCTAGGCAGCCCCAGCATTTT | CASSIEMTGSRQPQHF
TRBJ2-3 | - | TRBV4-2 | - | TGTGCCAGCAGCCAAGAAGCTCCTCCCCGCACAGATACGCAGTATTTT | CASSQEAPPRTDTQYF
TRBJ2-3 | - | TRBV5-4 | TRBD1 | TGTGCCAGCAGCGCGGGACAGGGGATGTTCTCCGATACGCAGTATTTT | CASSAGQGMFSDTQYF
TRBJ2-1 | - | TRBV2 | TRBD2 | TGTGCCAGCAGGGGACTAGCTTACAATGAGCAGTTCTTC | CASRGLAYNEQFF
TRBJ1-3 | - | TRBV30 | TRBD1 | TGTGCCTGGAGTGGCGGGACAGCCGGAAACACCATATATTTT | CAWSGGTAGNTIYF
TRBJ1-1 | - | TRBV6-2/TRBV6-3 | - | TGTGCCAGCAGTTCCCCGAGAAGGGGTAGTGAAGCTTTCTTT | CASSSPRRGSEAFF
TRBJ1-6 | - | TRBV4-3 | TRBD1 | TGCGCCAGCAGCCAGGGACGGGACAGTAATTCACCCCTCCACTTT | CASSQGRDSNSPLHF
TRBJ1-2 | - | TRBV7-9 | - | TGTGCCAGCAGTCGAGGGGGCTATGGCTACACCTTC | CASSRGGYGYTF
TRBJ1-1 | - | TRBV9 | TRBD1 | TGTGCCAGCAGCGCGGGCGGGACAGGGAACACTGAAGCTTTCTTT | CASSAGGTGNTEAFF
TRBJ2-2 | - | TRBV4-3 | - | TGCGCCAGCAGCCAACCCGGACTGGGAACGAACACCGGGGAGCTGTTTTTT | CASSQPGLGTNTGELFF
TRBJ2-2 | - | TRBV6-2/TRBV6-3 | - | TGTGCCAGCAGTATAAGCGTCACCGGGGAGCTGTTTTTT | CASSISVTGELFF
TRBJ2-2 | - | TRBV18 | - | TGTGCCAGCTCACTGGTGGTATTGAGGGAAAACACCGGGGAGCTGTTTTTT | CASSLVVLRENTGELFF
TRBJ1-5 | - | TRBV7-8 | TRBD1 | TGTGCCAGCAGCTTCAACCCCGGGACAGGCGACCATAGCAATCAGCCCCAGCATTTT | CASSFNPGTGDHSNQPQHF
TRBJ1-2 | once | TRBV2 | - | TGTGCCAGCATGCCGACAGCCAATGGCTACACCTTC | CASMPTANGYTF
TRBJ2-1 | - | TRBV4-1 | TRBD1 | TGCGCCAGCAGCCACACGGACAGGGTAGGTAATGAGCAGTTCTTC | CASSHTDRVGNEQFF
TRBJ1-1 | - | TRBV7-3 | - | TGTGCCAGCAGCTTACAGGGGCGGAACACTGAAGCTTTCTTT | CASSLQGRNTEAFF
TRBJ1-2 | - | TRBV28 | - | TGTGCCAGCAGCACCACAGGGACTGGCTACACCTTC | CASSTTGTGYTF
TRBJ1-2 | - | TRBV28 | - | TGTGCCAGCAGTTATCCTCATGGCTACACCTTC | CASSYPHGYTF
TRBJ1-2 | - | TRBV7-9 | - | TGTGCCAGCAGCTTAAACACGCTTGGCTACACCTTC | CASSLNTLGYTF